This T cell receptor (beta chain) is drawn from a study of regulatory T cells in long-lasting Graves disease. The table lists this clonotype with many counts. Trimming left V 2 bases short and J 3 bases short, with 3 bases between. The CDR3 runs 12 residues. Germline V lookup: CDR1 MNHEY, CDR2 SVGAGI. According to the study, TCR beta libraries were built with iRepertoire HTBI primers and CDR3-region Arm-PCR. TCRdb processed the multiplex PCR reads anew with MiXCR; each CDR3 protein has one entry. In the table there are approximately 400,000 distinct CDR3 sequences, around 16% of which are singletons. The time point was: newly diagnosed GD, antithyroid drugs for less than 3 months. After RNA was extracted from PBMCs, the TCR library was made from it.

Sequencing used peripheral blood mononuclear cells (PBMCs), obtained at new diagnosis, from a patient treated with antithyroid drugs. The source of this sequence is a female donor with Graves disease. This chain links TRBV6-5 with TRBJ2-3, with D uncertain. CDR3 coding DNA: TGTGCCAGCAGTTACGGAACAGATACGCAGTATTTT. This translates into CASSYGTDTQYF.